A single sample is the source of the 24 T cell receptor beta chains below, sequenced in a study of T cells in Graves' hyperthyroidism and ophthalmopathy. What was amplified from RNA transcripts were TCR beta CDR3 regions. The study used the HTBI primer set for a first-round RT-PCR of the TCR CDR3. TCRdb analysed the multiplex PCR reads with MiXCR anew, one entry per CDR3 protein. Of around 300,000 distinct CDR3 sequences detected, roughly 13% appear once; the ten largest clones hold roughly 7.7%. Sequenced sample: blood. These receptors were taken from a middle-aged woman with Graves' hyperthyroidism.

This clonotype was detected ten times or more. This chain joins TRBV11-2 and TRBJ1-2, with D possibly TRBD1 on 6 matching bases. The CDR3 totals 14 residues. The germline V gene encodes CDR1 SGHAT and CDR2 FQNNGV. The V end was cut by 0 bases, the J end by 7 bases, with 12 bases between. CDR3 loop: CASSLDWGAGGYTF. The CDR3, as DNA: TGTGCCAGCAGCTTAGATTGGGGGGCCGGTGGCTACACCTTC.

This clonotype was counted many times. The rearrangement uses TRBV7-9 and TRBJ2-5; D gene unclear. The CDR3 spans 13 residues. The ends were cut back, 5 bases at V and 4 bases at J, with 11 bases in the middle. Germline CDR1 SEHNR, CDR2 FQNEAQ (reference sequence). The CDR3 loop reads CASSPLTGETQYF. Written as DNA, the CDR3 is TGTGCCAGCAGCCCGCTAACGGGAGAGACCCAGTACTTC.

This clonotype was seen many times. The chain carries TRBV20-1 and TRBJ1-1, with TRBD1 matching over 10 bases. The ends lost 4 bases at V and 2 bases at J; junction bases unmatched: 7. The CDR3 extends over 15 amino acids. CDR1 is DFQATT and CDR2 is SNEGSKA in the germline V gene (reference sequence). CDR3 sequence: CSAMGTGVSNTEAFF. Here the CDR3 DNA reads TGCAGTGCTATGGGGACAGGGGTATCTAACACTGAAGCTTTCTTT.

In its sample, this clonotype was seen many times. This chain joins TRBV6-1 and TRBJ1-5, with 8 bases fitting TRBD1. This CDR3 is 16 amino acids long. V trimming: 5 bases; J trimming: 6 bases; junction bases outside the gene matches: 12. CDR1 is MNHNS and CDR2 is SASEGT in the germline V gene. CDR3 nucleotide sequence: TGTGCCAGCAGTTTCGCCGCAGGGGGCTACGGTCAGCCCCAGCATTTT. This translates into CASSFAAGGYGQPQHF.

In its sample, this clonotype was seen many times. J is TRBJ1-5 and V is TRBV28; 8 positions agree with TRBD1. Germline assignment: CDR1 MDHEN and CDR2 SYDVKM. The ends lost 4 bases at V and 14 bases at J; junction bases unmatched: 4. The CDR3 sequence is 11 residues long. The CDR3 here is CASSSDRVKHF. The CDR3 region has the DNA TGTGCCAGCAGTTCGGACAGGGTAAAGCATTTT.

This clonotype was recorded a few times. The chain joins TRBV7-3 to TRBJ2-4; 10 bases fit TRBD2. CDR1 is SGHTA, CDR2 FQGTGA, per germline. V shed 5 bases and J 10 bases; nucleotides not matched to a gene: 5. The CDR3 extends over 13 amino acids. The CDR3 reads CASSRGLAEIQYF. For the CDR3, the DNA is TGTGCCAGCAGCCGAGGACTAGCGGAAATTCAGTACTTC.

In its sample, this clonotype was seen a few times. V gene TRBV12-3 or TRBV12-4 combines with J gene TRBJ2-2, with D uncertain. CDR3 length: 17 amino acids. V gave up 4 bases and J gave up 1 base, with 16 bases separating them. This chain's CDR3 is CASSSLRWTKNTGELFF. Written as DNA, the CDR3 is TGTGCCAGCAGTTCATTGCGGTGGACCAAGAACACCGGGGAGCTGTTTTTT.

This clonotype was seen at least ten times. The J gene is TRBJ2-7, the V gene TRBV6-1; perhaps TRBD2 as D (6 bases). V was pared by 5 bases and J by 12 bases, with 23 bases between. Germline assignment: CDR1 MNHNS and CDR2 SASEGT. The CDR3 consists of 14 residues. CDR3 coding DNA: TGTGCCAGCAGTCCCTACGGGGGACTGTTCGTCTCGTACTTC. Encoded protein: CASSPYGGLFVSYF.

This clonotype has a count of ten or more. This chain connects TRBV7-8 to TRBJ1-1; no definite D call. This CDR3 contains 14 residues. Trimming removed 2 bases from V and 3 bases from J, with 10 bases in between. The germline CDR1 and CDR2 sequences are SGHVS and FQNEAQ. The CDR3 loop is CASSLRASYTEAFF. In DNA, the CDR3 is TGTGCCAGCAGCTTACGGGCGAGTTACACTGAAGCTTTCTTT.

The chain is built from TRBV19 and TRBJ2-5; 7 bases align to TRBD2. V shed 3 bases and J 3 bases; nucleotides not matched to a gene: 7. The CDR3 is made up of 15 amino acids. Looked up from germline, CDR1 is LNHDA and CDR2 is SQIVND (reference sequence). CDR3 sequence (DNA): TGTGCCAGTAGTATTGGCGGGAGCAAAGAAGAGACCCAGTACTTC. Translating it yields CASSIGGSKEETQYF.

This clonotype was counted many times. CDR3 DNA: TGTGCCAGCAGCCCCGCAATTTCAGCAAACACCATATATTTT. Residues: CASSPAISANTIYF. The V gene is TRBV11-2, the J gene TRBJ1-3; D is unclear. The CDR3 has 14 amino acids. Trimming pared 5 bases from V and 6 bases from J, leaving 14 bases between. Germline CDR1 SGHAT, CDR2 FQNNGV.

This clonotype was observed at least ten times. The chain employs TRBV2 and TRBJ1-2; 7 bases align to TRBD1. Germline CDR1 SNHLY, CDR2 FYNNEI. CDR3 length: 13 amino acids. V gave up 7 bases and J gave up 4 bases; unmatched junction bases: 6. CDR3 sequence reads: CASTRQGGYGYTF. CDR3 nucleotide sequence: TGTGCCAGCACCCGACAGGGAGGCTATGGCTACACCTTC.

This clonotype showed up many times. A read error may be the cause here, since a much bigger clone is one base away. This chain connects TRBV14 to TRBJ1-5; D gene uncertain. The CDR3 has 12 amino acids. V dropped 4 bases and J dropped 0 bases, with 1 base sitting between them. CDR1 is SGHDN and CDR2 is FVKESK in the germline V gene. The CDR3 DNA sequence: TGTGCCAGCAGCCCTAGCAATCAGCCCCAGCATTTT. Protein product: CASSPSNQPQHF.

This clonotype showed up many times. The chain joins TRBV20-1 to TRBJ2-1; 9 bases agree with TRBD1. Losses at the gene ends were 2 bases for V and 6 bases for J; bases not matched to a gene: 11. Germline V gene data show CDR1 as DFQATT and CDR2 as SNEGSKA (reference sequence). CDR3 size: 16 residues. DNA of the CDR3: TGCAGTGCTAGATTGCTAGGACAGGGGAATTCCAATGAGCAGTTCTTC. This gives the protein CSARLLGQGNSNEQFF.

This clonotype showed up many times. This rearrangement joins TRBV3-1 to TRBJ2-1; D unresolved. Between the trimmed V and J ends, which lost 7 bases and 6 bases, there was a span of 10 bases. The CDR3 length is 12 residues. CDR1 is LGHDT, CDR2 YNNKEL, per germline (reference sequence). CDR3 region: CASTNNANEQFF. CDR3 nucleotides: TGTGCCAGCACCAACAACGCCAATGAGCAGTTCTTC.

This clonotype has only a few counts. This may be a read error: a much more frequent sequence differs by one nucleotide. This chain uses TRBV28 with TRBJ1-5; D possibly corresponds to TRBD1 (5 bases). CDR1 is MDHEN and CDR2 is SYDVKM in the germline V gene. This CDR3 has 14 residues. The CDR3 loop is CASSRSQGNRPQHF. For the CDR3, the DNA is TGTGCCAGCAGTAGATCCCAGGGAAATCGGCCCCAGCATTTT.

The CDR3: CATSDWWGSSTDTQYF. The CDR3 nucleotides are TGTGCCACCAGTGATTGGTGGGGATCGAGCACAGATACGCAGTATTTT. V gene TRBV24-1 combines with J gene TRBJ2-3; D not certain. Germline V CDR1 and CDR2: KGHDR, SFDVKD. CDR3 length: 16 amino acids. V was trimmed by 2 bases and J by 0 bases, leaving 11 bases between them.

This clonotype was seen repeatedly, ten times or more. V usage is TRBV6-1 and J usage is TRBJ2-7, with a possible D match to TRBD1 (6 bases). The CDR3 consists of 14 residues. V lost 4 bases and J lost 4, with 14 bases in between. The germline CDR1 and CDR2 sequences are MNHNS and SASEGT. This CDR3 reads CASSVRGSGYEQYF. In DNA form, the CDR3 reads TGTGCCAGCAGTGTGAGGGGGTCGGGTTACGAGCAGTACTTC.

This clonotype was seen repeatedly, ten times or more. The CDR3 protein is CASSGTDQISNQPQHF. The CDR3 coding sequence is TGTGCCAGCAGCGGGACAGATCAGATAAGCAATCAGCCCCAGCATTTT. The chain couples TRBV12-3 or TRBV12-4 to TRBJ1-5; 7 bases map to TRBD1. V shed 6 bases, J shed 1 base, and the junction held 9 bases outside the gene matches. The CDR3 has 16 amino acids.

This clonotype was observed many times. The CDR3 loop reads CASRLGTGNSYEQYF. The CDR3 nucleotides are TGTGCCAGCCGCCTAGGGACAGGGAACTCCTACGAGCAGTACTTC. The V gene is TRBV28, the J gene TRBJ2-7; 9 positions match TRBD1. Germline values: CDR1 MDHEN, CDR2 SYDVKM. The junction had 8 bases not matched to a gene; V was cut back by 8 bases and J by 0 bases. The CDR3 has 15 residues.

The table lists this clonotype with many counts. The chain combines TRBV5-4 with TRBJ2-1, with D maybe TRBD2 (6 bases). CDR1 and CDR2 (germline): SGHNT, YYREEE (reference sequence). CDR3 length: 14 amino acids. The germline V and J ends were trimmed by 4 bases and 7 bases, with 15 bases remaining between them. DNA of the CDR3: TGTGCCAGCAGCCCCCGGGACTCCGTAAATGAGCAGTTCTTC. Translating gives CASSPRDSVNEQFF. The full variable domain, completed using reference TRBV5-4 and TRBJ2-1, is ETGVTQSPTHLIKTRGQQVTLRCSSQSGHNTVSWYQQALGQGPQFIFQYYREEENGRGNFPPRFSGLQFPNYSSELNVNALELDDSALYLCASSPRDSVNEQFFGPGTRLTVL.

The sample holds many counts of this clonotype. The chain carries TRBV7-8 and TRBJ2-5; 9 nucleotides align to TRBD1. Germline values: CDR1 SGHVS, CDR2 FQNEAQ. This CDR3 comprises 18 residues. Trimming removed 1 base from V and 2 bases from J; junction bases left unmatched: 11. In nucleotides, the CDR3 is TGTGCCAGCAGCTTAGGGGACAGGGCGCTTACCACTCAAGAGACCCAGTACTTC. It yields the protein CASSLGDRALTTQETQYF.

The chain joins TRBV10-3 to TRBJ2-1, with 7 bases fitting TRBD2. This CDR3 comprises 14 residues. With 11 bases clipped from V and 0 bases from J, the junction kept 7 bases outside the gene matches. Germline CDR1 is ENHRY and CDR2 is SYGVKD. This CDR3 is CASTGGSSYNEQFF. CDR3 DNA: TGTGCCTCGACGGGCGGGAGCTCCTACAATGAGCAGTTCTTC.

As regards this clonotype: At one end, the junction sequence differs from germline, possibly due to a read error. This chain links TRBV20-1 with TRBJ1-2, with D possibly being TRBD1 (6 bases). The CDR3 is 11 amino acids. Germline CDR1 DFQATT, CDR2 SNEGSKA (reference sequence). CDR3 nucleotide sequence: TGCAGTGCCCACGGACAGCTTAGGGTATCCTTC. Its translation: CSAHGQLRVSF.